The clone carrying this T cell receptor beta chain was counted at least ten times. What it binds is unknown. This sample was included in a study of response to subunit inactivated influenza vaccine. TCRdb reprocessed the RT-PCR reads via MiXCR and lists one record per CDR3 protein. Found here are more than 700,000 distinct CDR3 sequences, around 20% of them singletons; the top ten hold roughly 10%. General study results and limits: Authors suggested each seasonal flu vaccination may recruit only limited numbers of new T cells.

The source is a man aged 50-59 years who received an inactivated influenza vaccine. This sample comprised PBMCs from blood, obtained about 5 days after vaccination.

The CDR3 is CASSPADEQYF. CDR3 coding DNA: TGTGCCAGCAGCCCGGCGGACGAGCAGTACTTC. This rearrangement joins TRBV12-3 or TRBV12-4 to TRBJ2-7; D remains unclear. V lost 6 bases and J 5 bases, leaving 8 bases between the germline ends. The CDR3 consists of 11 residues.